The 19 T cell receptor beta chains listed next were all sequenced from one sample in a study of CD8 T cells in ankylosing spondylitis. In TCRdb, the 5' RACE reads were re-called with MiXCR into one record per CDR3 protein. This sample carries approximately 200,000 distinct CDR3 sequences, 9.5% to 15% of them seen once, and the ten largest clones take 15% to 20%. The specimen sequenced was blood, either unsorted or a sorted T cell fraction (not recorded which). The receptors shown here come from a male donor with ankylosing spondylitis or in good health (not recorded which).

This clonotype was counted between two and nine times. V usage is TRBV7-6 and J usage is TRBJ2-4, with D unclear. The germline V and J ends were trimmed by 1 base and 6 bases, with 10 bases remaining between them. The length of the CDR3 is 14 residues. Germline CDR1 SGHVS, CDR2 FNYEAQ. CDR3 amino acids: CASSLGDGTNIQYF. CDR3 coding DNA: TGTGCCAGCAGCTTAGGCGACGGAACAAACATTCAGTACTTC.

Ten or more counts support this clonotype. V usage is TRBV7-2 and J usage is TRBJ1-1; D not certain. The CDR3 extends over 11 amino acids. Trimming cost V 6 bases and J 12 bases, with 14 bases left between them. Germline assignment: CDR1 SGHTA and CDR2 FQGNSA. The CDR3 spells CASRLPGRTFF. The DNA of the CDR3 is TGTGCCAGCAGACTACCCGGGAGAACTTTCTTT.

This clonotype has ten or more counts. V and J are TRBV7-9 and TRBJ2-7; D possibly corresponds to TRBD1 (6 bases). V was cut by 2 bases and J by 3 bases, with 14 bases left in between. There are 15 residues in the CDR3. Germline lookup yields CDR1 SEHNR and CDR2 FQNEAQ (reference sequence). CDR3 residues: CASSLYATGDYEQYF. CDR3 DNA sequence: TGTGCCAGCAGCTTATACGCGACAGGTGACTACGAGCAGTACTTC.

The chain carries TRBV27 and TRBJ2-2; D gene unclear. Trimming stripped 3 bases from V and 1 base from J, with 6 bases between. Germline values: CDR1 MNHEY, CDR2 SMNVEV (reference sequence). The CDR3 covers 14 residues. CDR3 loop: CASSFGLNTGELFF. Here the CDR3 DNA reads TGTGCCAGCAGTTTCGGCCTGAACACCGGGGAGCTGTTTTTT.

The CDR3 sequence: CASSLIAGGRGNEQFF. The CDR3 DNA sequence: TGCGCCAGCAGCCTCATAGCGGGAGGGAGGGGCAATGAGCAGTTCTTC. The V gene is TRBV4-1, the J gene TRBJ2-1; 11 bases line up with TRBD2. The CDR3 length is 16 residues. Germline CDR1 reads MGHRA; CDR2 reads YSYEKL. The V gene end was trimmed by 4 bases and the J gene end by 6 bases; junction bases not matched to a gene: 8.

The rearrangement uses TRBV11-2 and TRBJ2-1; 7 bases match TRBD2. Germline-derived CDR1 and CDR2 are SGHAT and FQNNGV. The CDR3 extends over 17 amino acids. Germline trimming cut 1 base from V and 3 bases from J; bases unmatched to any gene: 9. CDR3 DNA: TGTGCCAGCAGCTTAGTCGGTGCGGGAGTGATCTACAATGAGCAGTTCTTC. Amino acid sequence: CASSLVGAGVIYNEQFF.

The gene calls are TRBV9 and TRBJ2-1; 7 bases are shared with TRBD1. The CDR3 is 15 residues long. V shed 1 base, J shed 7 bases, and the junction held 8 bases outside the gene matches. Germline loops: CDR1 SGDLS, CDR2 YYNGEE. CDR3 sequence reads: CASSVSGGVWNEQFF. CDR3 sequence (DNA): TGTGCCAGCAGCGTATCAGGGGGAGTTTGGAATGAGCAGTTCTTC.

J is TRBJ2-1 and V is TRBV14; 13 nucleotides line up with TRBD2. The CDR3 spans 17 residues. Germline CDR1 reads SGHDN; CDR2 reads FVKESK. J gave up 6 bases and V 3 bases, and 8 bases lay outside the gene matches. The CDR3 nucleotides read TGTGCCAGCAGCCAGTCGGGACTAGCGGGAATCCCCAATGAGCAGTTCTTC. Translated, it gives CASSQSGLAGIPNEQFF. Full variable domain (remainder filled in from reference TRBV14 and TRBJ2-1): EAGVTQFPSHSVIEKGQTVTLRCDPISGHDNLYWYRRVMGKEIKFLLHFVKESKQDESGMPNNRFLAERTGGTYSTLKVQPAELEDSGVYFCASSQSGLAGIPNEQFFGPGTRLTVL.

The chain recombines TRBV20-1 with TRBJ2-7; 10 bases agree with TRBD2. Germline assignment: CDR1 DFQATT and CDR2 SNEGSKA (reference sequence). V trimming: 0 bases; J trimming: 2 bases; junction bases outside the gene matches: 10. The CDR3 runs 17 residues. In DNA, the CDR3 is TGCAGTGCTAGAGATGTGACTAGCGGGCCCGGGCCCTACGAGCAGTACTTC. Protein: CSARDVTSGPGPYEQYF.

This clonotype was detected once. The chain employs TRBV2 and TRBJ2-1, with D perhaps being TRBD1 or TRBD2 (5 bases each). Germline V gene lookup returns CDR1 SNHLY and CDR2 FYNNEI. This CDR3 spans 12 amino acids. V was shortened by 6 bases and J by 16 bases, with 19 bases between the two germline ends. CDR3 in amino acids: CASRLTRGPEFF. In DNA form, the CDR3 reads TGTGCCAGCAGACTCACTCGGGGCCCTGAATTCTTC.

This clonotype was counted at least ten times. The chain couples TRBV4-1 to TRBJ1-1; the D is unclear. V shed 3 bases and J shed 5 bases, with 7 bases lying between them. Germline values: CDR1 MGHRA, CDR2 YSYEKL. The CDR3 sequence is 12 residues long. DNA of the CDR3: TGCGCCAGCAGCCATGCGGGGACTGAAGCTTTCTTT. It encodes CASSHAGTEAFF.

This chain links TRBV18 with TRBJ2-7; D unclear. The V gene lost 3 bases and the J gene lost 0 bases, with 15 bases spanning the gap. Germline CDR1 reads KGHSH; CDR2 reads LQKENI. There are 16 residues in the CDR3. The CDR3 DNA reads as TGTGCCAGCTCACCCCCACGGGCGTTTGCCTCCTACGAGCAGTACTTC. This encodes CASSPPRAFASYEQYF.

At least ten counts were recorded for this clonotype. This chain uses TRBV2 with TRBJ1-1; D uncertain. Germline CDR1 is SNHLY and CDR2 is FYNNEI. V was cut by 5 bases and J by 4 bases, with 17 bases left in between. The CDR3 is made up of 15 amino acids. The CDR3 region has the DNA TGTGCCAGCAGTCATGATAGGGTTGGAAGCACTGAAGCTTTCTTT. Protein sequence: CASSHDRVGSTEAFF.

This clonotype turned up a few times. The rearrangement links TRBV2 to TRBJ1-5; D perhaps matches TRBD1 (6 bases). The V end lost 3 bases, the J end lost 3 bases, and 12 bases lay between the germline ends. Germline CDR1 is SNHLY and CDR2 is FYNNEI. The CDR3 covers 15 residues. The CDR3, as DNA: TGTGCCAGCAGTGAGTTCAAGGGGGACAATCAGCCCCAGCATTTT. Translated: CASSEFKGDNQPQHF.

This clonotype has ten or more counts. The rearrangement links TRBV27 to TRBJ2-7, with a tentative D call TRBD1 (6 bases). Germline loops: CDR1 MNHEY, CDR2 SMNVEV (reference sequence). V was trimmed by 5 bases and J by 2 bases, leaving 7 bases between them. The CDR3 is 12 amino acids. The DNA for the CDR3 is TGTGCCAGCAGTGGGGGCCCCTACGAGCAGTACTTC. This sequence encodes CASSGGPYEQYF.

The chain couples TRBV4-2 to TRBJ2-7; D is perhaps TRBD2 (5 bases). The CDR3 consists of 16 residues. Trimming removed 4 bases at V and 2 bases at J, with 18 bases between. Germline-derived CDR1 and CDR2 are LGHNA and YNFKEQ. The CDR3, as DNA: TGTGCCAGCAGCCCCAAGTCCCGGACCGGGACCTACGAGCAGTACTTC. It yields the protein CASSPKSRTGTYEQYF.

This sequence joins TRBV12-3 or TRBV12-4 and TRBJ2-7; 8 positions agree with TRBD1. V gave up 5 bases and J gave up 0 bases; unmatched junction bases: 9. The CDR3 contains 16 residues. CDR3 protein: CASSPFFGTGSYEQYF. The CDR3 DNA is TGTGCCAGCAGTCCCTTTTTCGGGACAGGCTCCTACGAGCAGTACTTC.

The chain is built from TRBV13 and TRBJ2-5; 11 bases agree with TRBD2. Germline V gene data show CDR1 as PRHDT and CDR2 as FYEKMQ (reference sequence). The CDR3 contains 18 residues. V lost 0 bases, J lost 3 bases, and 9 bases stayed unmatched. Here the CDR3 DNA reads TGTGCCAGCAGCTTAGGAGAAAAACGGGGACTAGCGGAAGAGACCCAGTACTTC. The encoded protein is CASSLGEKRGLAEETQYF.

This clonotype occurred many times. This rearrangement joins TRBV11-2 to TRBJ2-1; 7 positions agree with TRBD1. This CDR3 has 16 residues. V gave up 1 base and J gave up 3 bases; unmatched junction bases: 6. The germline V gene encodes CDR1 SGHAT and CDR2 FQNNGV. CDR3 in amino acids: CASSLGGGHVYNEQFF. In DNA form, the CDR3 reads TGTGCCAGCAGCTTAGGAGGGGGCCACGTCTACAATGAGCAGTTCTTC.